A single TCR beta chain is shown here with its context. Its cognate antigen is unknown. This sample is drawn from a study of T cell responses to AZD1222 COVID-19 vaccine. Findings of the study overall: There were repertoire samples only from the period after the peak T cell response. Variant regions that are unmutated are reportedly the target of nearly half of spike-specific TCRs. After two AZD1222 doses, spike-specific TCR breadth and depth rose versus day 0.

Sequencing was performed with immunoSEQ multiplex PCR; in TCRdb, only in-frame clones are kept and a portion is missing. The sample has approximately 120,000 clones, approximately 91% seen once; the top ten hold about 13%. The CDR3 covers 15 residues. Per germline, CDR1 SGHTA and CDR2 FQGNSA. Trimming pared 3 bases from V and 4 bases from J, leaving 16 bases between. The J gene is TRBJ2-7, the V gene TRBV7-2; D perhaps matches TRBD2 (6 bases). The starting material was peripheral blood, obtained on day 0 of MenACWY control vaccination. The sequence derives from an adult in good health. The CDR3 nucleotides are TGTGCCAGCAGCTTCAGTCCCCGACTAGAGTACGAGCAGTACTTC. This codes for CASSFSPRLEYEQYF. The full variable domain, in which reference TRBV7-2 and TRBJ2-7 provide the parts outside the CDR3, is GAGVSQSPSNKVTEKGKDVELRCDPISGHTALYWYRQSLGQGLEFLIYFQGNSAPDKSGLPSDRFSAERTGGSVSTLTIQRTQQEDSAVYLCASSFSPRLEYEQYFGPGTRLTVT.